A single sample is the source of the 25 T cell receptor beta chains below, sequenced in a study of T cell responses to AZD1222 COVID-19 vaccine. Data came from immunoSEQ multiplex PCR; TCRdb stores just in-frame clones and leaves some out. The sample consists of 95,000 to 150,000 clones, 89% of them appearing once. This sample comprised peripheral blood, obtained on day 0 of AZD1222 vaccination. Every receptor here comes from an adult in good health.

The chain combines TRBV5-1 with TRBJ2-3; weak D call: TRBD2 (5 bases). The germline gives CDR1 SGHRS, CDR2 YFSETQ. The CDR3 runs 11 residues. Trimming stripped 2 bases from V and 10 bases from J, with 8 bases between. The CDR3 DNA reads TGCGCCAGCAGCTTTGGGCGGGCGCAGTATTTT. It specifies CASSFGRAQYF.

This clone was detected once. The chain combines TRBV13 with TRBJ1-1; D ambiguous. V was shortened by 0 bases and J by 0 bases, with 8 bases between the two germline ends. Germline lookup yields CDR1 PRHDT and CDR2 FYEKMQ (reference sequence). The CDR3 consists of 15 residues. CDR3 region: CASSLGLAMNTEAFF. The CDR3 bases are TGTGCCAGCAGCTTAGGCCTAGCTATGAACACTGAAGCTTTCTTT.

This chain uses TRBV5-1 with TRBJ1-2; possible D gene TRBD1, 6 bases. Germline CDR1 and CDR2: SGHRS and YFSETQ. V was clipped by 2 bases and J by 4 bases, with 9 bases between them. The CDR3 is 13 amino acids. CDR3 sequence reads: CASSFQGPYGYTF. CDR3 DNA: TGCGCCAGCAGCTTCCAGGGGCCCTATGGCTACACCTTC.

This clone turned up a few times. Here the CDR3 reads CASTSAAGTDTQYF. In DNA, the CDR3 is TGTGCCAGCACCTCAGCGGCAGGCACAGATACGCAGTATTTT. The V gene is TRBV28, the J gene TRBJ2-3; weak D call: TRBD2 (5 bases). V was pared by 7 bases and J by 1 base, with 12 bases between. The germline gives CDR1 MDHEN, CDR2 SYDVKM. The CDR3 has 14 amino acids.

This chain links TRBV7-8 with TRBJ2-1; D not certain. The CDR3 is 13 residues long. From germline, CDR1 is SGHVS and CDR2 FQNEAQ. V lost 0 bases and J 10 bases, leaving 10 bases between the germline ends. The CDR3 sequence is CASSLAHFREQFF. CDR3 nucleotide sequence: TGTGCCAGCAGCTTAGCGCACTTTCGGGAGCAGTTCTTC.

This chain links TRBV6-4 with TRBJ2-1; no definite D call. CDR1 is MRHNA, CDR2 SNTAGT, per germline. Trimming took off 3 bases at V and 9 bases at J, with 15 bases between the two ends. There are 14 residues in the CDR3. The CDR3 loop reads CASSELSASSEQFF. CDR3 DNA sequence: TGTGCCAGCAGTGAATTGAGTGCGAGTAGTGAGCAGTTCTTC.

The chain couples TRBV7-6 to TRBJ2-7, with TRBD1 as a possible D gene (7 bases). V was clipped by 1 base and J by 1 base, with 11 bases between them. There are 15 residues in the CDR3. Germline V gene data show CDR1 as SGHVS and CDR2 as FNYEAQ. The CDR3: CASSLDRGGSYEQYF. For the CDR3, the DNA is TGTGCCAGCAGCTTAGACAGGGGAGGTTCCTACGAGCAGTACTTC.

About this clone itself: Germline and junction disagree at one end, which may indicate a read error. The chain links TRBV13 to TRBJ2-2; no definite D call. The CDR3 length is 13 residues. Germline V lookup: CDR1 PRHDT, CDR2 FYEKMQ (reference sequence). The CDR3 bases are TGTGCCAGCAGCCCAATAGGCACCGCGGAGCTGTTTTTT. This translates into CASSPIGTAELFF.

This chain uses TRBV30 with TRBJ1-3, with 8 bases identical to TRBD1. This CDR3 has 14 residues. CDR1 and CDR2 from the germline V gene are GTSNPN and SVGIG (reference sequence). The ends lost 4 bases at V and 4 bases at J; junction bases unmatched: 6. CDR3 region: CAWNYRGDGNTIYF. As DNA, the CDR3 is TGTGCCTGGAATTACAGGGGGGACGGAAACACCATATATTTT.

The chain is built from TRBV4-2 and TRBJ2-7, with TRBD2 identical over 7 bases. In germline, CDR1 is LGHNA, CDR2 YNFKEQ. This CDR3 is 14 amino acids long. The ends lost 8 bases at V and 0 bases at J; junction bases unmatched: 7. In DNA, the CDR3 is TGTGCCAGCTCGAGGGGCGGGAGCTCCTACGAGCAGTACTTC. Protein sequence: CASSRGGSSYEQYF.

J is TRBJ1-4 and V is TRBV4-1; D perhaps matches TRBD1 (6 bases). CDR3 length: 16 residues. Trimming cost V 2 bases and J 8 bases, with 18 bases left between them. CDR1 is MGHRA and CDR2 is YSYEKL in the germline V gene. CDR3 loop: CASSQFPAGVFEKLFF. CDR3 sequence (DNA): TGCGCCAGCAGCCAATTCCCCGCAGGGGTTTTCGAAAAACTGTTTTTT.

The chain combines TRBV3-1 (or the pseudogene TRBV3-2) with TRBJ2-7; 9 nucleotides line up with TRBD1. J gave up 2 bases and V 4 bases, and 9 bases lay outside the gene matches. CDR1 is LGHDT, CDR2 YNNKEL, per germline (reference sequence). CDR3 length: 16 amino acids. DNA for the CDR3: TGTGCCAGCAGCCCGGTAACGGGACAGGGCCCCTACGAGCAGTACTTC. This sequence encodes CASSPVTGQGPYEQYF.

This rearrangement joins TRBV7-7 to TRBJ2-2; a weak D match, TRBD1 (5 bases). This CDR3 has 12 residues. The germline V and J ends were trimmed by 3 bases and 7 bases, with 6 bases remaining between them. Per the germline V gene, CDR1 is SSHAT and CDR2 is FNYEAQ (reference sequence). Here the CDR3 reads CASSFQGGELFF. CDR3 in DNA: TGTGCCAGCAGCTTCCAGGGCGGGGAGCTGTTTTTT.

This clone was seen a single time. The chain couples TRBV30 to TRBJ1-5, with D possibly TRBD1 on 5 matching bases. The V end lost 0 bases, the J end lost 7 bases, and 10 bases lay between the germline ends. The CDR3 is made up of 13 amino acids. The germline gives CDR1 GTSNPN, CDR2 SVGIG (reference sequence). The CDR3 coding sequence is TGTGCCTGGAGTGTGGGACGGGTCCAGCCCCAGCATTTT. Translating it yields CAWSVGRVQPQHF.

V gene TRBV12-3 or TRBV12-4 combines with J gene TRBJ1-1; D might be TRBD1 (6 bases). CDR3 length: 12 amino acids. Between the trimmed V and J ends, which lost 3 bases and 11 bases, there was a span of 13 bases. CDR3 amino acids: CASSFGQGPAFF. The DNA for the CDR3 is TGTGCCAGCAGTTTCGGGCAGGGGCCGGCTTTCTTT.

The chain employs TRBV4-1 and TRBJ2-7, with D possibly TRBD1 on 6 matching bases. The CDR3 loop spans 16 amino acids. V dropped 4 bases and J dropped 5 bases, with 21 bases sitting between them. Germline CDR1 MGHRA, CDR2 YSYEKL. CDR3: CASSPRQVRCFDEQYF. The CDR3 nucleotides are TGCGCCAGCAGCCCCCGACAGGTAAGGTGTTTTGACGAGCAGTACTTC.

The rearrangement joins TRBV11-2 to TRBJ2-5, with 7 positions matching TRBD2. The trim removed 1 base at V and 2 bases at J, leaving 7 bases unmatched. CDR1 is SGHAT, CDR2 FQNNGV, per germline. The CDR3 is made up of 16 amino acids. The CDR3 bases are TGTGCCAGCAGCTTAGTCCTAGCGGCCGAGCAAGAGACCCAGTACTTC. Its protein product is CASSLVLAAEQETQYF.

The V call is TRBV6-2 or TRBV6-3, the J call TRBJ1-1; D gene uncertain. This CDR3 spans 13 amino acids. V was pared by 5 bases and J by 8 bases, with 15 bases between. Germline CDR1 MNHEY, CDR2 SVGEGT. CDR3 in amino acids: CASSRSGSGEAFF. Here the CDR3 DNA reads TGTGCCAGCAGTCGATCTGGGTCTGGGGAAGCTTTCTTT.

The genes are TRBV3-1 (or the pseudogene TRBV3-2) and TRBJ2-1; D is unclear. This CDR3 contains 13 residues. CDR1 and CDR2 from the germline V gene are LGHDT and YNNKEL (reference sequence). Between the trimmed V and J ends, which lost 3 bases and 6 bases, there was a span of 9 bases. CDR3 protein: CASSQVDSNEQFF. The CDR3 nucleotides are TGTGCCAGCAGCCAGGTAGATTCCAATGAGCAGTTCTTC.

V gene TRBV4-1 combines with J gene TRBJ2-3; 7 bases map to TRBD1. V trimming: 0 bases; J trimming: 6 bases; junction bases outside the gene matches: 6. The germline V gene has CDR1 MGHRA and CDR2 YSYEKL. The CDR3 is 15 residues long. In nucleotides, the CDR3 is TGCGCCAGCAGCCAAGATTTGAGGGGGCTGGATACGCAGTATTTT. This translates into CASSQDLRGLDTQYF.

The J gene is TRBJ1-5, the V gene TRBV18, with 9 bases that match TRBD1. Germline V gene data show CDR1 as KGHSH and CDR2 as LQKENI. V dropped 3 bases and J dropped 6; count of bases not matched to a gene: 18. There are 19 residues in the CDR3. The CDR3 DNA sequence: TGTGCCAGCTCACCGACCGATGGTGGCCCGGGGACAGGGCGTCAGCCCCAGCATTTT. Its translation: CASSPTDGGPGTGRQPQHF.

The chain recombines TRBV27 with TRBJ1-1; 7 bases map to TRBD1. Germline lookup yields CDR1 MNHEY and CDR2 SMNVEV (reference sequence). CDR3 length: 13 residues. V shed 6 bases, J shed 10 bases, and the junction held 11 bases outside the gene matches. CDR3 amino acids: CASSLPSGGGAFF. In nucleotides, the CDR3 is TGTGCCAGCAGCCTACCCTCAGGGGGGGGAGCTTTCTTT.

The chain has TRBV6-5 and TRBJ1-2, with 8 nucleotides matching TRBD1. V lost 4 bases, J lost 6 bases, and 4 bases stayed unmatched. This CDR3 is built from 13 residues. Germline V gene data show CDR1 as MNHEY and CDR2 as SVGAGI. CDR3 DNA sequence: TGTGCCAGCAGTTTTATACAGGGGGATGGCTACACCTTC. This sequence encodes CASSFIQGDGYTF.

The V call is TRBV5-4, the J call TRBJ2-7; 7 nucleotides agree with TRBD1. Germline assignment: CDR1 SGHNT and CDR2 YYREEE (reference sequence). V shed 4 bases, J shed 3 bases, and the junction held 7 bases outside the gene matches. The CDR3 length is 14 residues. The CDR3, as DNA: TGTGCCAGCAGCGGTGGGACAGAATACTACGAGCAGTACTTC. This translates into CASSGGTEYYEQYF.

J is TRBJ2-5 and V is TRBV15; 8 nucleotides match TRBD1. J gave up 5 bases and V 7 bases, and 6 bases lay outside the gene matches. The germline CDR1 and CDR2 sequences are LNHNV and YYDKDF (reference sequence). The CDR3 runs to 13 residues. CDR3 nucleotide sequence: TGTGCCACCACCGGGGACAGGAGGGAGACCCAGTACTTC. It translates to CATTGDRRETQYF.